The 2 T cell receptor beta chains below all came from one sample that was sequenced in a study of human T cells and chemical hapten exposure. Using its own MiXCR run on the RACE reads, TCRdb lists one record per CDR3 protein. The sample contains about 120,000 distinct CDR3 sequences, about 11% of which appear only once. The time point: patch test 3, about 24 weeks after DPC sensitization. The treatment was: therapeutic diphenylcyclopropenone sensitization with weekly scalp DPC. Sequenced here: whole blood, sampled in connection with sensitization to the hapten diphenylcyclopropenone (DPC). Receptor source: a woman aged 50 to 60 with alopecia areata. Some clones in this sample may be carry-over from other donors' samples.

Only a few counts were recorded for this clonotype. The chain is built from TRBV30 and TRBJ1-1; TRBD1 is a possible D gene (5 bases). Germline-derived CDR1 and CDR2 are GTSNPN and SVGIG (reference sequence). The V and J ends lost 0 bases and 1 base respectively, with 9 bases between them. The CDR3 totals 14 residues. The CDR3 DNA reads as TGTGCCTGGAGTGTACGTCAGGGGAACACTGAAGCTTTCTTT. It yields the protein CAWSVRQGNTEAFF.

In its sample, this clonotype was seen a few times. The rearrangement uses TRBV29-1 and TRBJ2-1, with D possibly TRBD2 on 7 matching bases. The length of the CDR3 is 11 residues. The germline V gene encodes CDR1 SQVTM and CDR2 ANQGSEA. Trimming shortened V by 7 bases and J by 10 bases, and 14 bases separated the two germline ends. CDR3 DNA sequence: TGCAGCGCCGGAGGGGGGGGGGAGCAGTTCTTC. Translating it yields CSAGGGGEQFF.